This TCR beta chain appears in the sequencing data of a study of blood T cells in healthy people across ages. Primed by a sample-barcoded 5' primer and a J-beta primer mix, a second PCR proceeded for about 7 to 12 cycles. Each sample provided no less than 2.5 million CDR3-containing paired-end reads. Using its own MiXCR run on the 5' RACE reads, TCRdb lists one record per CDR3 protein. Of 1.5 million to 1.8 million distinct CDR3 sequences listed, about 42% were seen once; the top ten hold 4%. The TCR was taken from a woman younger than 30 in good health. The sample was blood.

The CDR3 bases are TGTGCCAGCAGCCCCGCCAGGAGGAGCAATCAGCCCCAGCATTTT. It yields the protein CASSPARRSNQPQHF. The chain recombines TRBV2 with TRBJ1-5; no clear D gene. The CDR3 has 15 amino acids. Trimming removed 6 bases from V and 1 base from J, with 13 bases in between. Germline CDR1 is SNHLY and CDR2 is FYNNEI.